This entry is about one T cell receptor beta chain. Its specificity is unknown. V was cut by 0 bases and J by 6 bases, with 16 bases left in between. This CDR3 is built from 17 residues. The germline CDR1 and CDR2 sequences are SGHRS and YFSETQ. This specimen comes from a study of T cell responses to AZD1222 COVID-19 vaccine. Study results and limitations: Repertoire sampling occurred only after the peak T cell response. Nearly half of the spike-specific TCRs reportedly recognize variant regions that carry no mutations. Seropositive at baseline were only 5 or 6 AZD1222 recipients.

This table comes from immunoSEQ multiplex PCR, and its TCRdb copy is limited to in-frame clones, with some not included. The sample has roughly 150,000 clones, over 85% seen once. This receptor was taken from an adult in good health. This specimen consisted of peripheral blood, obtained on day 0 of AZD1222 vaccination. This chain links TRBV5-1 with TRBJ1-6; the D is unclear. The CDR3 nucleotides read TGCGCCAGCAGCTTGGCCGAGGCGGGTTGGGGTAATTCACCCCTCCACTTT. Its protein is CASSLAEAGWGNSPLHF.